The 2 T cell receptor beta chains below were found in one sample sequenced in a study of blood T cell repertoires in COVID-19. Sequenced by immunoSEQ multiplex PCR; TCRdb stores in-frame clones only, minus some. This table has 72,000 or so clones, around nine tenths appearing once. Sequenced sample: peripheral blood. These receptors all stem from a woman aged 55-70 years with acute or convalescent COVID-19.

This rearrangement joins TRBV27 to TRBJ1-2; 10 bases line up with TRBD1. The CDR3 runs to 16 residues. Germline CDR1 is MNHEY and CDR2 is SMNVEV (reference sequence). Trimming cost V 5 bases and J 2 bases; bases outside gene matches: 8. CDR3 in amino acids: CASSPWTGGNNYGYTF. The CDR3 region has the DNA TGTGCCAGCAGTCCGTGGACAGGGGGGAACAACTATGGCTACACCTTC.

This chain links TRBV6-1 with TRBJ2-7, with 8 positions matching TRBD1. V lost 1 base to trimming and J lost 3 bases; unmatched junction nucleotides: 11. CDR3 length: 17 amino acids. The V gene's germline CDR1 is MNHNS and CDR2 SASEGT. CDR3 bases: TGTGCCAGCAGTGAAGGATTCGTCGGGACAGGAATCTACGAGCAGTACTTC. Translating gives CASSEGFVGTGIYEQYF.